This T cell receptor (beta chain) was retrieved from a study of metastatic and nonmetastatic thyroid tumors. Study-wide background: Both malignant and benign thyroid patients supplied peripheral blood and tumor or nodule tissue samples, across which the repertoires of these patients were then compared.

Points from the study as a whole: It was reported that TCR beta diversity was significantly higher in malignant thyroid tumors than benign nodules, in blood and tumor.

In the original processing: The distant-metastasis classifier for papillary thyroid cancer was built from CDR3 differences across clinicopathological groups. TCRdb recomputed clones from the PCR reads via MiXCR. TCRdb, not the original authors, processed these V and J calls. The table includes about 60,000 clones, about 16% detected once. Each patient came to thyroid surgery without any prior treatment (of any kind). This clone has at least ten counts. Its antigen remains unidentified. The TCR comes from a male donor with papillary thyroid cancer or a benign thyroid nodule (not recorded which). Some clones in this sample may be carry-over from other donors' samples. Sample: blood.

The CDR3 DNA sequence: TGCGCCAGCAGCCAAGTGGTATACAATGAGCAGTTCTTC. Translated, it gives CASSQVVYNEQFF. The chain carries TRBV4-3 and TRBJ2-1; D gene ambiguous. Germline V lookup: CDR1 LGHNA, CDR2 YSLEER. Trimming shortened V by 1 base and J by 4 bases, and 5 bases separated the two germline ends. This CDR3 spans 13 amino acids.